What follows is one T cell receptor (beta chain) and its context. What it binds is unknown. The record originates from a study of shared clonotypes between healthy human individuals. General study findings and limits: The study found roughly 5.3% of naive CD4 clonotypes shared across a few donors. Estimated richness was generally greater in naive than memory subsets.

CD4+ cells were split into CD45RA+ naive and CD45RA-negative memory subsets. An even split of each subset's genomic DNA across several immunoSEQ plates was performed. TCRdb's copy holds only in-frame clones and misses some; the assay was immunoSEQ multiplex PCR. The table records 2 million to 2.5 million clones, 93% of them present only once. CDR3 length: 15 amino acids. The V and J ends lost 4 bases and 0 bases respectively, with 11 bases between them. The germline gives CDR1 SGHRS, CDR2 YFSETQ. This TCR was recovered from a young man in good health. Some clones in this sample may be carry-over from other donors' samples. The rearrangement links TRBV5-1 to TRBJ1-3; D call uncertain. Material: naive CD4+ T cells from PBMCs. Subset given: CD45RA+ positively selected. The CDR3 is CASSPTGLSGNTIYF. CDR3 nucleotide sequence: TGCGCCAGCAGCCCGACGGGCCTCTCTGGAAACACCATATATTTT. The complete variable domain, with remaining parts taken from reference TRBV5-1 and TRBJ1-3, reads KAGVTQTPRYLIKTRGQQVTLSCSPISGHRSVSWYQQTPGQGLQFLFEYFSETQRNKGNFPGRFSGRQFSNSRSEMNVSTLELGDSALYLCASSPTGLSGNTIYFGEGSWLTVV.